The clone carrying this TCR beta chain was detected only once. Antigen unknown. These data come from a study of T-cell reconstitution after alpha-beta-depleted transplantation in children. TCRbeta library preparation incorporated unique molecular identifiers. One entry per CDR3 protein results from TCRdb running MiXCR on the PCR reads. The sample has fewer than 500,000 distinct CDR3 sequences, roughly 43% seen once; the top ten hold roughly a quarter. CDR1 is MNHEY and CDR2 is SMNVEV in the germline V gene (reference sequence). V lost 0 bases and J lost 2; bases outside the gene matches: 4. CDR3 length: 15 residues. Whole-study results and caveats: T cells produced anew were the main source of T-cell counts and diversity one year after transplant.

Sequencing was performed on PBMCs, taken before TCRalphabeta/CD19-depleted stem cell transplant. V and J are TRBV27 and TRBJ2-7; TRBD1 matches at 7 bases. This sequence was found in a girl aged 2-15 years with aplastic anemia, due to receive a stem cell transplant. The CDR3 spells CASSLSSRGTYEQYF. In nucleotides, the CDR3 is TGTGCCAGCAGTTTATCAAGCAGGGGGACCTACGAGCAGTACTTC.